Included here is one TCR beta chain sequence, with context. The entry originates in a study of technical replicates of blood from a few donors. Germline V lookup: CDR1 SGHRS, CDR2 YFSETQ. The CDR3 length is 14 residues. V was clipped by 4 bases and J by 6 bases; unmatched bases: 7. Sequencing was performed with immunoSEQ multiplex PCR; in TCRdb, only in-frame clones are kept and a portion is missing. This sample yields about 81,000 clones, of which 96% are seen a single time; 0.2% belongs to the top ten. The sample consisted of T cells isolated from PBMCs. The chain employs TRBV5-1 and TRBJ2-7; 10 bases agree with TRBD1. The sequence derives from a human donor in good health. CDR3 in DNA: TGCGCCAGCAGCGCTGACAGGGGGCTGGGCGAGCAGTACTTC. Amino acid sequence: CASSADRGLGEQYF.